The 20 T cell receptor beta chains reported below all come from one sample, sequenced in a study of blood T cell repertoires in COVID-19. Some clones are missing from TCRdb's copy, which holds only in-frame ones; the method was immunoSEQ multiplex PCR. The profile covers roughly 250,000 clones, with over 75% appearing a single time and 0.87% taken by the ten largest. The sequencing sample was made of peripheral blood. The receptors shown here come from a human donor with COVID-19, enrolled during active disease. The donor label of this sample is uncertain.

CDR3 sequence (DNA): TGTGCCAGCAGATCCCCGGACAGCTTACTGGATGGCTACACCTTC. It encodes CASRSPDSLLDGYTF. The chain links TRBV28 to TRBJ1-2; D perhaps matches TRBD1 (6 bases). Germline V gives CDR1 MDHEN, CDR2 SYDVKM. V was clipped by 6 bases and J by 6 bases, with 20 bases between them. This CDR3 region has 15 residues.

The genes are TRBV19 and TRBJ1-1, with 9 bases lining up with TRBD1. Per the germline V gene, CDR1 is LNHDA and CDR2 is SQIVND (reference sequence). This CDR3 contains 16 residues. The V segment lost 5 bases and the J segment 6 bases; nucleotides outside the gene matches: 13. The CDR3 spells CASSDRPGQGRSEAFF. The CDR3 bases are TGTGCCAGTAGTGATCGCCCTGGACAGGGGAGGTCTGAAGCTTTCTTT.

The V and J genes are TRBV19 and TRBJ1-1; weak D call: TRBD1 (5 bases). CDR3 length: 16 residues. Looked up from germline, CDR1 is LNHDA and CDR2 is SQIVND (reference sequence). Trimming took 0 bases from V and 0 from J, leaving 11 bases between them. CDR3 bases: TGTGCCAGTAGTATAGACCCAGGACACATGAACACTGAAGCTTTCTTT. Its translation: CASSIDPGHMNTEAFF.

In its sample, this clone was seen a few times. This chain links TRBV5-4 with TRBJ1-2; D gene unclear. Trimming removed 0 bases from V and 7 bases from J, with 4 bases in between. Germline V gene lookup returns CDR1 SGHNT and CDR2 YYREEE (reference sequence). The CDR3 is 11 residues long. The CDR3 protein is CASSLVGGYTF. The DNA of the CDR3 is TGTGCCAGCAGCTTGGTCGGTGGCTACACCTTC.

J is TRBJ2-3 and V is TRBV24-1, with a weak D call TRBD2 (5 bases). Germline V gene lookup returns CDR1 KGHDR and CDR2 SFDVKD. Trimming removed 7 bases at V and 0 bases at J, with 13 bases between. This CDR3 region has 15 residues. The CDR3 spells CATSDRRRSTDTQYF. The CDR3 DNA reads TGTGCCACCAGCGACCGGAGGCGGAGCACAGATACGCAGTATTTT.

This rearrangement joins TRBV6-5 to TRBJ1-2; maybe TRBD1 (6 bases). Trimming pared 6 bases from V and 1 base from J, leaving 9 bases between. Germline assignment: CDR1 MNHEY and CDR2 SVGAGI. This CDR3 spans 13 amino acids. CDR3 coding DNA: TGTGCCAGCAGGGCAGGGGTTAACTATGGCTACACCTTC. It translates to CASRAGVNYGYTF.

The V call is TRBV7-6, the J call TRBJ2-3; 12 bases map to TRBD2. Germline values: CDR1 SGHVS, CDR2 FNYEAQ. The CDR3 length is 16 residues. V gave up 5 bases and J gave up 5 bases; unmatched junction bases: 8. The CDR3 nucleotides are TGTGCCAGCAGCGGACGGACTAGCGGGACGGGAGATACGCAGTATTTT. This encodes CASSGRTSGTGDTQYF.

V and J are TRBV27 and TRBJ1-5; 7 nucleotides match TRBD1. CDR3 size: 17 residues. Germline loops: CDR1 MNHEY, CDR2 SMNVEV (reference sequence). V trimming: 2 bases; J trimming: 4 bases; junction bases outside the gene matches: 11. In nucleotides, the CDR3 is TGTGCCAGCAGTTTACTACCACACGGGACAGTTAATCAGCCCCAGCATTTT. Encoded protein: CASSLLPHGTVNQPQHF.

The table lists this clone with a count of one. V gene TRBV30 combines with J gene TRBJ1-1; a possible D gene is TRBD1 (5 bases). The CDR3 loop spans 14 amino acids. Trimming took 0 bases from V and 7 from J, leaving 15 bases between them. Germline lookup yields CDR1 GTSNPN and CDR2 SVGIG (reference sequence). The CDR3 here is CAWSVSGTGGEAFF. CDR3 DNA: TGTGCCTGGAGTGTCTCCGGGACCGGGGGTGAAGCTTTCTTT.

V is TRBV5-1 and J is TRBJ2-3; D possibly corresponds to TRBD1 (5 bases). The V gene lost 3 bases and the J gene lost 4 bases, with 18 bases spanning the gap. Germline V gives CDR1 SGHRS, CDR2 YFSETQ. The CDR3 has 16 amino acids. The CDR3 nucleotides are TGCGCCAGCAGCTCTATCCAGGGCACCGGCGCAGATACGCAGTATTTT. This translates into CASSSIQGTGADTQYF.

The rearrangement uses TRBV6-5 and TRBJ2-2; 7 nucleotides match TRBD1. J gave up 6 bases and V 5 bases, and 6 bases lay outside the gene matches. This CDR3 spans 14 amino acids. CDR1 and CDR2 from the germline V gene are MNHEY and SVGAGI. This CDR3 reads CASSRTGVPGELFF. The CDR3 nucleotides read TGTGCCAGCAGTCGAACAGGGGTACCCGGGGAGCTGTTTTTT.

The V and J genes are TRBV5-4 and TRBJ1-1; TRBD1 matches at 7 bases. Unmatched junction bases numbered 6, after V lost 4 bases and J lost 0 bases. The CDR3 runs to 15 residues. Germline CDR1 SGHNT, CDR2 YYREEE (reference sequence). The CDR3, as DNA: TGTGCCAGCAGCAAAGAGGGACAGTTGAACACTGAAGCTTTCTTT. Its translation is CASSKEGQLNTEAFF.

The chain is built from TRBV7-2 and TRBJ1-3; D not resolved. The CDR3 is made up of 16 amino acids. The V end was cut by 1 base, the J end by 0 bases, with 10 bases between. Germline CDR1 is SGHTA and CDR2 is FQGNSA. CDR3 protein: CASSLVGSRSGNTIYF. Written as DNA, the CDR3 is TGTGCCAGCAGCTTAGTCGGGAGCCGCTCTGGAAACACCATATATTTT.

J is TRBJ2-1 and V is TRBV5-5; 7 bases map to TRBD2. CDR3 length equals 14 residues. CDR1 and CDR2 (germline): SGHKS, YYEKEE (reference sequence). Trimming removed 6 bases from V and 2 bases from J; junction bases left unmatched: 5. In DNA form, the CDR3 reads TGTGCCAGCAACCGGGACTACGCCTACAATGAGCAGTTCTTC. Translated, it gives CASNRDYAYNEQFF.

This clone was observed a single time. The chain couples TRBV5-1 to TRBJ1-5; the D gene is possibly TRBD1 (6 bases). V was pared by 4 bases and J by 5 bases, with 13 bases between. The length of the CDR3 is 14 residues. CDR1 is SGHRS, CDR2 YFSETQ, per germline. Written as DNA, the CDR3 is TGCGCCAGCAGCCCAACAGGGAAAGATCAGCCCCAGCATTTT. It is translated as CASSPTGKDQPQHF.

The rearrangement links TRBV14 to TRBJ2-2; D possibly corresponds to TRBD2 (5 bases). CDR3 length equals 16 residues. The germline gives CDR1 SGHDN, CDR2 FVKESK. Trimming left V 2 bases short and J 1 base short, with 11 bases between. This chain's CDR3 is CASSQRVGENTGELFF. The DNA of the CDR3 is TGTGCCAGCAGCCAACGGGTGGGAGAGAACACCGGGGAGCTGTTTTTT.

The gene calls are TRBV25-1 and TRBJ1-4, with D uncertain. The germline V and J ends were trimmed by 8 bases and 6 bases, with 7 bases remaining between them. Germline CDR1 MGHDK, CDR2 SYGVNS. The CDR3 length is 11 residues. CDR3 loop: CASVADEKLFF. In DNA, the CDR3 is TGTGCCAGCGTGGCGGATGAAAAACTGTTTTTT.

DNA for the CDR3: TGTGCCAGCAGAATTGGCGGGAGCTCCTACAATGAGCAGTTCTTC. Residues: CASRIGGSSYNEQFF. The chain is built from TRBV2 and TRBJ2-1, with 7 bases that match TRBD2. Germline assignment: CDR1 SNHLY and CDR2 FYNNEI. The CDR3 is 15 residues long. The V and J ends lost 6 bases and 0 bases, in that order; junction bases with no gene match: 5.

This clone was observed a few times. This chain links TRBV4-1 with TRBJ1-1, with D possibly TRBD1 on 5 matching bases. Germline CDR1 and CDR2: MGHRA and YSYEKL. This CDR3 has 15 amino acids. V lost 5 bases and J lost 7, with 20 bases in between. The CDR3 region has the DNA TGCGCCAGCAGCTCCGGGGGTGGCAGGGTGGGTGAAGCTTTCTTT. Its translation: CASSSGGGRVGEAFF.

J is TRBJ1-2 and V is TRBV18; TRBD1 agrees at 10 bases. V was pared by 5 bases and J by 1 base, with 7 bases of the junction left unmatched. This CDR3 is 16 amino acids long. Germline V lookup: CDR1 KGHSH, CDR2 LQKENI. This chain's CDR3 is CASSSQTGGRNYGYTF. The CDR3 DNA reads TGTGCCAGCTCATCCCAGACAGGGGGCCGTAACTATGGCTACACCTTC.